This T cell receptor beta chain was sequenced during a study of T cell repertoires in cytomegalovirus infection (dated by TCRdb to the late 2010s). About the full investigation: Donor HLA type was relevant to the analysis, as public TCR beta signatures indicated carriage of CMV infection together with the matching HLA type.

V and J are trimmed by 1 base and 7 bases, and the gene matches miss 13 bases of the junction. CDR1 is given as LGHNA and CDR2 as YSLEER, both from the germline V gene. The CDR3 has 18 amino acids, counting the end cysteine and phenylalanine. Kept here is only the CDR3 DNA, which spans 54 bases and is read in frame from base 1. The research as a whole found: The ex vivo response was dominated by HLA-C-restricted CMV-specific TCR beta clonotypes, which also provided the single most frequent clonotype in two of eight donors. In both this cohort and an independent cohort of several hundred donors, the cumulative frequency of public TCR beta family members distinguished carriers of CMV infection plus the relevant HLA type.

In the case of this clonotype: Its specific antigen is unknown. Base qualities are not recorded, but no much larger clone differs from it by a single base.

The instrument was an Illumina HiSeq 1500. Starting from the raw public reads, TCRdb applied fastp trimming at Q25, assembled clones with MiXCR and retained in-frame beta chains. Each CDR3 protein appears once, grouped with its most common genes and DNA. Across this sample there are 350,000 to 450,000 distinct CDR3 sequences, with roughly 18% seen only once. The ten largest clones represent approximately 10% of the sample. This TCR was sampled from a human donor in good health (CMV status not recorded). Some clones in this sample may be carry-over from other donors' samples. The chain employs TRBV4-3 and TRBJ1-4, and 9 junctional nucleotides match TRBD1. Sequenced material: PBMCs. The DNA reads TGCGCCAGCAGCCAAGGCAACAGGGGGCGCGTTCGCGGTGAAAAACTGTTTTTT. Its product reads: CASSQGNRGRVRGEKLFF.